This T cell receptor beta chain emerged from a study of T cell responses to AZD1222 COVID-19 vaccine. Only in-frame clones appear in the TCRdb table, and some are missing; sequencing was by immunoSEQ multiplex PCR. This sample has over 100,000 clones; approximately 84% occur once, and the top ten carry roughly 10%. The sequence was obtained from an adult in good health. Sequenced here: peripheral blood, sampled on day 0 of AZD1222 vaccination.

The CDR3, as DNA: TGTGCCAGCAGCCCTTTGGACACAGGCATTCAGTACTTC. Translated, it gives CASSPLDTGIQYF. This chain connects TRBV14 to TRBJ2-4; tentative D call: TRBD1 (5 bases). V was trimmed by 4 bases and J by 9 bases, leaving 13 bases between them. Germline CDR1 is SGHDN and CDR2 is FVKESK. The CDR3 loop spans 13 amino acids.